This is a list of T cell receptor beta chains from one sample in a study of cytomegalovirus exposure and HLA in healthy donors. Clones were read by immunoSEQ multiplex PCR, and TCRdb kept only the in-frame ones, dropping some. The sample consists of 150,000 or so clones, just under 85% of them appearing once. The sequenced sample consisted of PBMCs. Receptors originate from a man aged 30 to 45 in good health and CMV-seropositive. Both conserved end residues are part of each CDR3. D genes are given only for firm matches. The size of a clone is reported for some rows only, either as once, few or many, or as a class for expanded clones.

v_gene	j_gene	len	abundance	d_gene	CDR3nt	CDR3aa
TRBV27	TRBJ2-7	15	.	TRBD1	TGTGCCAGCACCCTATGGGGGACAGGGACCCACGAGCAGTACTTC	CASTLWGTGTHEQYF
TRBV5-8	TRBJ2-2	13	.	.	TGTGCCATAGAGACAGGTTTGACCGGGGAGCTGTTTTTT	CAIETGLTGELFF
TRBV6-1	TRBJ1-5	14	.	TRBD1	TGTGCCAGCAGTCGGACAGGGGGCAATCAGCCCCAGCATTTT	CASSRTGGNQPQHF
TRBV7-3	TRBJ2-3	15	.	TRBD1	TGTGCCAGCAGCTCGACAGGGGGCGCGGCGGGTACGCAGTATTTT	CASSSTGGAAGTQYF
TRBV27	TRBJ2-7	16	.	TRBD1	TGTGCCAGCAGTTTAGGGACAGGGTTGGTTGGGGGCGAGCAGTACTTC	CASSLGTGLVGGEQYF
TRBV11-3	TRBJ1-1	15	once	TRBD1	TGTGCCAGCAGCTTAGACCTACAGGGGGACACTGAAGCTTTCTTT	CASSLDLQGDTEAFF
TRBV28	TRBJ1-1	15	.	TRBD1	TGTGCCAGCATATACACCATCGGGACAGGGGCTGAAGCTTTCTTT	CASIYTIGTGAEAFF
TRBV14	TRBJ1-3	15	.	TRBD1	TGTGCCAGCAGCGTTGGGACAGTCTCTGGAAACACCATATATTTT	CASSVGTVSGNTIYF
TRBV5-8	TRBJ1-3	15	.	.	TGTGCCAGCAGCTTTGGACTGACCTCTGGAAACACCATATATTTT	CASSFGLTSGNTIYF
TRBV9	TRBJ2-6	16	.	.	TGTGCCAGCAGCCCCACACAGGGATCTGGGGCCAACGTCCTGACTTTC	CASSPTQGSGANVLTF
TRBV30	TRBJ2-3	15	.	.	TGTGCCTGGAGTCCGGCAGGGGATATTTTCGATACGCAGTATTTT	CAWSPAGDIFDTQYF
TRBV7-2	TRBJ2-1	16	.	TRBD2	TGTGCCAGCAGCTCTATAGCGGGAAGCACCTACAATGAGCAGTTCTTC	CASSSIAGSTYNEQFF
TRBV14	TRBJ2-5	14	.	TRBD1	TGTGCCAGCAGCCAAGTGACAGGGGGCGAGACCCAGTACTTC	CASSQVTGGETQYF
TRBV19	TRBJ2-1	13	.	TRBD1	TGTGCCAGTAAACGAGGACAGGGCGATGAGCAGTTCTTC	CASKRGQGDEQFF
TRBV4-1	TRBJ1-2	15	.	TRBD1	TGCGCCAGCAGCCAAGGGACAGGATGGGAGGATGGCTACACCTTC	CASSQGTGWEDGYTF
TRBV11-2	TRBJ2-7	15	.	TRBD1	TGTGCCAGCAGCGCTCCCGACAGGGGGCGCTACGAGCAGTACTTC	CASSAPDRGRYEQYF
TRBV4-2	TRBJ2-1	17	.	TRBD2	TGTGCCAGCAGCCCGGTGGACGGGGGGGGATTGTACAATGAGCAGTTCTTC	CASSPVDGGGLYNEQFF
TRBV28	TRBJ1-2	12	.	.	TGTGCCAGCAGTTTAAGGGGCTATGGCTACACCTTC	CASSLRGYGYTF
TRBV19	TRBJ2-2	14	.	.	TGTGCCAGTACCTTTTATTCGAACACCGGGGAGCTGTTTTTT	CASTFYSNTGELFF
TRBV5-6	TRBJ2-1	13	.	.	TGTGCCAGGGACGGGAGACGGGCCAATGAGCAGTTCTTC	CARDGRRANEQFF
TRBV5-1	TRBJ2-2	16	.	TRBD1	TGCGCCAGCAGTTTAGGACAGGGGGCTGGCACCGGGGAGCTGTTTTTT	CASSLGQGAGTGELFF
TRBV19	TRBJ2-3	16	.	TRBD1	TGTGCCAGTACCCCGGGGACAGGGTGGGGAACAGATACGCAGTATTTT	CASTPGTGWGTDTQYF
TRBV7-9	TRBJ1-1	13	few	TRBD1	TGTGCCAGCAGCTGGGGGACAGGAACTGAAGCTTTCTTT	CASSWGTGTEAFF
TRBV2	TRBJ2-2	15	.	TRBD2	TGTGCCAGCAGCACCGGGACTACAGGTACCGGGGAGCTGTTTTTT	CASSTGTTGTGELFF
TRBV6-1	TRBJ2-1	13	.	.	TGTGCCAGCACGAGTCTGATTAACAATGAGCAGTTCTTC	CASTSLINNEQFF
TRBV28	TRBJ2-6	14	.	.	TGTGCCAGCAGTGGGGGGTGGCGTCCGCGCGTCCTGACTTTC	CASSGGWRPRVLTF
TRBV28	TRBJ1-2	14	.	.	TGTGCCAGCAGTTTGACAGGCGTTTACTATGGCTACACCTTC	CASSLTGVYYGYTF
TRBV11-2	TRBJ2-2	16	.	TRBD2	TGTGCCAGCAGCGGGGGACTAGCGGGGGGGGCCGGGGAGCTGTTTTTT	CASSGGLAGGAGELFF
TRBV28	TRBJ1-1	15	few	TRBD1	TGTGCCACAAGGACAGGGCTCGCCTTGAACACTGAAGCTTTCTTT	CATRTGLALNTEAFF
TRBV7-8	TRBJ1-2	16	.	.	TGTGCCAGCAGCTTAGTTCGGTCAGGTCGGAACTATGGCTACACCTTC	CASSLVRSGRNYGYTF
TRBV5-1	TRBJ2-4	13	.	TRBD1	TGCGCCAGCAGCTCGGGACAGGGCAACATTCAGTACTTC	CASSSGQGNIQYF
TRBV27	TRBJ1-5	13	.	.	TGTGCCACCTCTTTCAGGGGCGCTCAGCCCCAGCATTTT	CATSFRGAQPQHF
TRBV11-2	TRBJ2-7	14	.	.	TGTGCCAGCAGCTTGGAGGGCGGGTCCTACGAGCAGTACTTC	CASSLEGGSYEQYF
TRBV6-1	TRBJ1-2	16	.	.	TGTGCCAGCAGTGAAGCTGTCGGGCAGGGAGGTCATGGCTACACCTTC	CASSEAVGQGGHGYTF
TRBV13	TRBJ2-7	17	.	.	TGTGCCAGCAGCTCCTACGAAGCGCGCCAAGTCGGCTACGAGCAGTACTTC	CASSSYEARQVGYEQYF
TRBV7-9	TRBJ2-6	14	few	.	TGTGCCAGCAGCTTAGACTCCGGGGCCAACGTCCTGACTTTC	CASSLDSGANVLTF
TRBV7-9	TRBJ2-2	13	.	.	TGTTCCAGCAGCAATCAGGGGTTCAGGGAGCTGTTTTTT	CSSSNQGFRELFF
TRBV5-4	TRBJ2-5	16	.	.	TGTGCCAGCAGCCTACCCGGCGGCACCCTCCAAGAGACCCAGTACTTC	CASSLPGGTLQETQYF
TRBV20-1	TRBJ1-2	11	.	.	TGCAGTGCTAAAAGGGAGAGAGGCTACACCTTC	CSAKRERGYTF
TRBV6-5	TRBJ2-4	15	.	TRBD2	TGTGCCAGCAGCCCCCGGAGCGGGGGTCAAAACATTCAGTACTTC	CASSPRSGGQNIQYF
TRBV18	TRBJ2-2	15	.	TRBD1	TGTGCCAGCTCAGCACCGGGACAGCGCACCGGGGAGCTGTTTTTT	CASSAPGQRTGELFF
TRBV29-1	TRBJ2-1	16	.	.	TGCAGCGCAAACCGGGCAGGGGGGACAGTTTACAATGAGCAGTTCTTC	CSANRAGGTVYNEQFF